Below, 26 T cell receptor beta chains from the same sample are listed, as sequenced in a study of T cells in Graves' hyperthyroidism and ophthalmopathy (dated by TCRdb to the late 2010s). Receptor libraries were prepared by multiplex PCR. TCRdb lists the instrument as Illumina HiSeq 2000. The TCR beta CDR3 regions were amplified from RNA transcripts. The TCR CDR3 was subjected to a first round of RT-PCR using the HTBI primer set and the Qiagen OneStep RT-PCR kit. The public reads were reanalyzed by TCRdb: fastp trimming at Q25, MiXCR alignment, in-frame beta chains only. Each entry is one CDR3 protein sequence, shown with its most common DNA and genes. The sample table contains 200,000 to 250,000 distinct CDR3 sequences; only one count was recorded for about a sixth of them. The ten biggest clones cover around 28% of the sample. The sample taken for sequencing was blood. The receptors were gathered from a woman aged 18 to 35 with Graves' ophthalmopathy.

The chain links TRBV5-6 to TRBJ2-2; D is unclear. Trimming pared 0 bases from V and 0 bases from J, leaving 6 bases between. Germline values: CDR1 SGHDT, CDR2 YYEEEE. This CDR3 region has 15 residues. The CDR3 nucleotides read TGTGCCAGCAGCTTGGTAGTCTCGAACACCGGGGAGCTGTTTTTT. Protein sequence: CASSLVVSNTGELFF.

This clonotype occurred many times. V usage is TRBV6-1 and J usage is TRBJ1-2; 11 nucleotides match TRBD1. The CDR3 consists of 17 residues. Trimming at V came to 5 bases and at J to 8 bases, leaving 16 bases not matched to a gene. Germline V gene sequence: CDR1 MNHNS, CDR2 SASEGT. The CDR3 sequence is CASSSRSGQGAVQGYTF. In DNA form, the CDR3 reads TGTGCCAGCAGTTCCCGGTCAGGACAGGGGGCGGTTCAAGGCTACACCTTC.

This clonotype was recorded at least ten times. The V call is TRBV6-5, the J call TRBJ2-2; 13 nucleotides match TRBD2. Germline V lookup: CDR1 MNHEY, CDR2 SVGAGI. The CDR3 totals 19 residues. V gave up 0 bases and J gave up 2 bases; unmatched junction bases: 6. The CDR3 DNA sequence: TGTGCCAGCAGTTACTCGTCACTAGCGGGAGGGCCTAACACCGGGGAGCTGTTTTTT. The encoded protein is CASSYSSLAGGPNTGELFF.

This clonotype appeared many times. This chain connects TRBV12-3 or TRBV12-4 to TRBJ1-1; 9 nucleotides agree with TRBD1. The CDR3 length is 13 residues. J lost 4 bases, V lost 6 bases, and 3 bases had no gene match. The CDR3 DNA reads TGTGCCAGCAGCGCGACAGGGGGCACTGAAGCTTTCTTT. It encodes CASSATGGTEAFF.

This clonotype came up many times. The chain recombines TRBV6-1 with TRBJ1-1; tentative D call: TRBD1 (5 bases). Trimming left V 5 bases short and J 0 bases short, with 10 bases between. CDR3 size: 14 residues. Germline V gives CDR1 MNHNS, CDR2 SASEGT. The CDR3 sequence is CASSWGTMNTEAFF. The CDR3 DNA is TGTGCCAGCAGTTGGGGCACAATGAACACTGAAGCTTTCTTT.

The table lists this clonotype with many counts. The chain combines TRBV20-1 with TRBJ2-1, with 10 bases fitting TRBD2. Germline V CDR1 and CDR2: DFQATT, SNEGSKA (reference sequence). The ends lost 5 bases at V and 1 base at J; junction bases unmatched: 8. This CDR3 has 16 residues. CDR3 DNA sequence: TGCAGTGCTTTAAGCTTAGCGGGAGGATCCTACAATGAGCAGTTCTTC. Translation: CSALSLAGGSYNEQFF.

Details on this clonotype: A much more abundant neighbour one base away suggests this may be a read error. V is TRBV7-9 and J is TRBJ2-7; D not resolved. Germline V gene lookup returns CDR1 SEHNR and CDR2 FQNEAQ (reference sequence). V lost 4 bases to trimming and J lost 2 bases, with 6 bases between them. This CDR3 region has 12 residues. DNA for the CDR3: TGTGCCAGCAGCTCGATCCCCTACGAGCAGTACTTC. This translates into CASSSIPYEQYF.

This clonotype was seen ten or more times. The chain carries TRBV20-1 and TRBJ1-2, with TRBD1 identical over 7 bases. The J segment lost 0 bases and the V segment lost 4 bases, leaving 14 bases of the junction unmatched. Germline CDR1 is DFQATT and CDR2 is SNEGSKA (reference sequence). CDR3 length: 17 residues. Here the CDR3 reads CSATLGDSRLANYGYTF. The CDR3, as DNA: TGCAGTGCTACGTTGGGGGACAGCAGATTAGCTAACTATGGCTACACCTTC.

The sample holds many counts of this clonotype. The genes are TRBV19 and TRBJ2-2, with TRBD2 matching 10 bases. Looked up from germline, CDR1 is LNHDA and CDR2 is SQIVND (reference sequence). The CDR3 is 18 residues long. The ends lost 4 bases at V and 3 bases at J; junction bases unmatched: 11. CDR3 DNA sequence: TGTGCCAGTAGTAGGGGACTAGCGCCTCGTCAGGACACCGGGGAGCTGTTTTTT. Its protein product is CASSRGLAPRQDTGELFF.

There are many counts of this clonotype. This rearrangement joins TRBV12-3 or TRBV12-4 to TRBJ1-3, with 9 positions matching TRBD1. V gave up 8 bases and J gave up 7 bases; unmatched junction bases: 9. The CDR3 spans 14 residues. The CDR3 loop reads CASRRTGAGNTIYF. DNA for the CDR3: TGTGCCAGCCGACGGACAGGGGCGGGCAACACCATATATTTT.

The sample holds many counts of this clonotype. CDR3 loop: CASSPHQETQYF. As DNA, the CDR3 is TGTGCCAGCAGCCCTCACCAAGAGACCCAGTACTTC. The chain uses TRBV7-9 and TRBJ2-5; D ambiguous. The V end was cut by 5 bases, the J end by 0 bases, with 4 bases between. The CDR3 covers 12 residues. CDR1 is SEHNR and CDR2 is FQNEAQ in the germline V gene (reference sequence).

This clonotype came up once. The chain uses TRBV5-5 and TRBJ2-5; no reliable D call. Germline lookup yields CDR1 SGHKS and CDR2 YYEKEE (reference sequence). V lost 4 bases, J lost 0 bases, and 10 bases lay in between. The CDR3 extends over 14 amino acids. The CDR3 DNA reads TGTGCCAGCAGCGCCACGGTGTACCAAGAGACCCAGTACTTC. Protein: CASSATVYQETQYF.

This clonotype was seen repeatedly, ten times or more. This sequence joins TRBV7-9 and TRBJ2-3, with TRBD1 matching 7 bases. CDR1 is SEHNR, CDR2 FQNEAQ, per germline (reference sequence). Losses at the gene ends were 6 bases for V and 2 bases for J; bases not matched to a gene: 8. The CDR3 contains 15 residues. CDR3 bases: TGTGCCAGCAGGTCGGGACAGTTCCCCACAGATACGCAGTATTTT. It encodes CASRSGQFPTDTQYF.

In its sample, this clonotype was seen many times. This rearrangement joins TRBV5-6 to TRBJ2-4, with D unclear. The V gene lost 2 bases and the J gene lost 1 base, with 13 bases spanning the gap. The CDR3 runs 16 residues. Per germline, CDR1 SGHDT and CDR2 YYEEEE. In nucleotides, the CDR3 is TGTGCCAGCAGCTTAAGACCGGTAGGCGCCAAAAACATTCAGTACTTC. Protein sequence: CASSLRPVGAKNIQYF.

This clonotype came up many times. J is TRBJ2-3 and V is TRBV3-1; 10 bases match TRBD1. CDR1 is LGHDT, CDR2 YNNKEL, per germline (reference sequence). The CDR3 sequence is 16 residues long. With 4 bases clipped from V and 3 bases from J, the junction kept 7 bases outside the gene matches. CDR3 in DNA: TGTGCCAGCAGCCCTGGGACAGGGGCTATGACAGATACGCAGTATTTT. It codes for CASSPGTGAMTDTQYF.

This clonotype was observed at least ten times. The genes are TRBV18 and TRBJ2-7, with TRBD2 matching over 8 bases. Germline V gene lookup returns CDR1 KGHSH and CDR2 LQKENI. V shed 2 bases and J 4 bases; nucleotides not matched to a gene: 7. The CDR3 covers 15 residues. The CDR3 reads CASSPSLTSGYEQYF. The CDR3 nucleotides read TGTGCCAGCTCACCAAGTTTAACTAGCGGATACGAGCAGTACTTC.

This clonotype was recorded at least ten times. The chain uses TRBV29-1 and TRBJ1-1; D perhaps matches TRBD1 (6 bases). Germline CDR1 reads SQVTM; CDR2 reads ANQGSEA. The V and J ends lost 0 bases and 5 bases respectively, with 22 bases between them. The CDR3 runs to 17 residues. The CDR3 DNA follows: TGCAGCGTTGAAGATCTTGGGGGCTCGACGGGGAGGACTGAAGCTTTCTTT. It is translated as CSVEDLGGSTGRTEAFF.

In its sample, this clonotype was seen many times. This chain connects TRBV2 to TRBJ1-2; no reliable D call. This CDR3 comprises 15 residues. Germline V CDR1 and CDR2: SNHLY, FYNNEI. The V and J ends lost 5 bases and 5 bases respectively, with 18 bases between them. CDR3 nucleotides: TGTGCCAGCAGTCCTACAGCGACCTCACGTTATGGCTACACCTTC. This sequence encodes CASSPTATSRYGYTF.

Note on this clonotype: A read error may be the cause here, since a much bigger clone is one base away. The chain couples TRBV5-6 to TRBJ2-3; D is unclear. V was shortened by 3 bases and J by 0 bases, with 8 bases between the two germline ends. This CDR3 has 14 amino acids. The germline V gene has CDR1 SGHDT and CDR2 YYEEEE. The CDR3 loop is CASSSYLSTDTQYF. CDR3 coding DNA: TGTGCCAGCAGCTCCTACCTTAGCACAGATACGCAGTATTTT. The whole variable domain, filled in from reference TRBV5-6 and TRBJ2-3, reads DAGVTQSPTHLIKTRGQQVTLRCSPKSGHDTVSWYQQALGQGPQFIFQYYEEEERQRGNFPDRFSGHQFPNYSSELNVNALLLGDSALYLCASSSYLSTDTQYFGPGTRLTVL.

V usage is TRBV7-2 and J usage is TRBJ2-1; the match to TRBD2 covers 9 bases. J lost 4 bases, V lost 4 bases, and 14 bases had no gene match. Germline CDR1 is SGHTA and CDR2 is FQGNSA. The CDR3 has 18 residues. CDR3 in DNA: TGTGCCAGCAGCTCCCAAAGAAGGAGGACTAGCGTATACAATGAGCAGTTCTTC. Amino acids: CASSSQRRRTSVYNEQFF.

This clonotype appeared many times. V and J are TRBV20-1 and TRBJ2-1, with D possibly TRBD2 on 5 matching bases. Germline CDR1 DFQATT, CDR2 SNEGSKA (reference sequence). V gave up 3 bases and J gave up 5 bases, with 17 bases separating them. The CDR3 consists of 15 residues. CDR3 in amino acids: CSASIGPRGNNEQFF. CDR3 DNA sequence: TGCAGTGCTAGTATCGGACCCCGGGGAAACAATGAGCAGTTCTTC.

This clonotype came up many times. CDR3 nucleotide sequence: TGTGCCAGCAGTTACTCAGGCGGGACAGGGGGCCCACTGGTCACAGATACGCAGTATTTT. Protein product: CASSYSGGTGGPLVTDTQYF. V and J are TRBV6-6 and TRBJ2-3, with 12 bases aligning to TRBD1. Germline V CDR1 and CDR2: MNHNY, SVGAGI (reference sequence). V lost 0 bases, J lost 2 bases, and 12 bases stayed unmatched. This CDR3 region has 20 residues.

In the case of this clonotype: One base away lies a much larger clone, so this may be a sequencing read error. The chain combines TRBV6-1 with TRBJ1-2, with no clear D. Trimming pared 8 bases from V and 8 bases from J, leaving 18 bases between. The V gene's germline CDR1 is MNHNS and CDR2 SASEGT. This CDR3 spans 13 amino acids. The CDR3 bases are TGTGCCAGCCGAGGACGGCCCGGTGTGGGCTACACCTTC. Translated: CASRGRPGVGYTF.

A note on this clonotype: A single base separates this from a much larger clone, so it may be a read error. The chain joins TRBV6-1 to TRBJ2-2; a possible D gene is TRBD2 (5 bases). This CDR3 has 13 amino acids. CDR1 is MNHNS, CDR2 SASEGT, per germline. The CDR3 DNA is TGTGCCAGCAGTGAGTGGGGAAACGGGAAGCTGTTTTTT. Its translation is CASSEWGNGKLFF.

There are many counts of this clonotype. V usage is TRBV6-1 and J usage is TRBJ1-4, with TRBD1 identical over 10 bases. Germline V gene lookup returns CDR1 MNHNS and CDR2 SASEGT. The CDR3 runs to 14 residues. V was clipped by 5 bases and J by 10 bases; unmatched bases: 7. The CDR3 reads CASSTGTGERKLFF. Here the CDR3 DNA reads TGTGCCAGCAGTACCGGGACAGGGGAAAGAAAACTGTTTTTT.

In its sample, this clonotype was seen many times. The chain employs TRBV20-1 and TRBJ1-4; no reliable D call. CDR1 and CDR2 (germline): DFQATT, SNEGSKA (reference sequence). The CDR3 spans 13 residues. Trimming shortened V by 6 bases and J by 3 bases, and 11 bases separated the two germline ends. CDR3 nucleotides: TGCAGTGCCCAGCGTCGGCCTAATGAAAAACTGTTTTTT. It translates to CSAQRRPNEKLFF.